This T cell receptor (beta chain) was found in a study of metastatic and nonmetastatic thyroid tumors. Across the study: The authors compared repertoires across blood and tumor or nodule tissue from malignant and benign thyroid patients. Study-level findings and limits: Within blood and tumor, benign nodules reportedly had significantly lower TCR beta diversity than malignant thyroid tumors did.

Thyroid surgery took place with no prior treatment in any patient. This clone was observed a handful of times. The antigen remains unidentified. Given a much more abundant clone one base away, this may be a read error. CDR1 is SNHLY and CDR2 is FYNNEI in the germline V gene. CDR3 length: 15 residues. The V and J ends lost 8 bases and 6 bases, in that order; junction bases with no gene match: 11. Authors' data handling: Variation in CDR3 across clinicopathological groups served as the basis for constructing a distant-metastasis classifier in papillary thyroid cancer. With MiXCR, TCRdb reprocessed the PCR reads. TCRdb's processing, not the authors', yielded these V and J calls. The sample lists about 59,000 clones; 15% to 20% were seen once.

The gene calls are TRBV2 and TRBJ2-2; 8 bases are a match to TRBD1. Sequenced: blood. This receptor was obtained from a male donor with papillary thyroid cancer or a benign thyroid nodule (not recorded which). Some clones in this sample may be carry-over from other donors' samples. The CDR3 nucleotides read TGTGCCAGCGGCTGGGACAGGTTTAATTCCGGGGAGCTGTTTTTT. Translated: CASGWDRFNSGELFF.